This is a list of T cell receptor beta chains from one sample in a study of T cell responses to AZD1222 COVID-19 vaccine. Assay: immunoSEQ multiplex PCR; the TCRdb copy retains only in-frame clones and omits some. The repertoire holds approximately 210,000 clones, around 94% seen once, with around 1.7% in the top ten. The specimen comprised peripheral blood, sampled 28 days after the second dose of the MenACWY control vaccine. The receptors come from an adult who received the MenACWY meningococcal vaccine as a control. CDR3s include the opening cysteine and the closing phenylalanine or tryptophan. The D gene is left open where the match is weak. Clone size is not always given. Where it is, it says once, few, many or a class for expanded clones.

d_gene | j_gene | abundance | v_gene | CDR3aa | CDR3nt
NA | TRBJ1-3 | once | TRBV7-2 | CASSFPGNTIYF | TGTGCCAGCAGCTTCCCGGGAAACACCATATATTTT
TRBD1 | TRBJ2-7 | NA | TRBV7-8 | CASSLGAGGKYEQYF | TGTGCCAGCAGCTTAGGCGCAGGGGGCAAATACGAGCAGTACTTC
NA | TRBJ2-2 | once | TRBV28 | CASRGGELFF | TGTGCCAGCAGGGGCGGGGAGCTGTTTTTT
NA | TRBJ2-7 | once | TRBV20-1 | CSARGSYEQYF | TGCAGTGCTAGAGGGTCCTACGAGCAGTACTTC
NA | TRBJ2-5 | NA | TRBV29-1 | CSVGAVETQYF | TGCAGCGTTGGCGCCGTGGAGACCCAGTACTTC
NA | TRBJ2-1 | NA | TRBV5-1 | CASSLPDGNSYNEQFF | TGCGCCAGCAGCCTGCCGGACGGGAACTCCTACAATGAGCAGTTCTTC
TRBD1 | TRBJ2-7 | NA | TRBV28 | CASSTRPRDSNYEQYF | TGTGCCAGCAGTACCCGCCCCCGGGACAGCAACTACGAGCAGTACTTC
TRBD1 | TRBJ1-2 | NA | TRBV28 | CASSVNRGLGYTF | TGTGCCAGCAGTGTCAACAGGGGGCTCGGCTACACCTTC
NA | TRBJ2-1 | NA | TRBV19 | CASSTQGSYNEQFF | TGTGCCAGTAGTACCCAGGGCTCCTACAATGAGCAGTTCTTC
NA | TRBJ2-7 | once | TRBV4-3 | CASSHQGRMEQYF | TGCGCCAGCAGCCACCAGGGTAGGATGGAGCAGTACTTC
TRBD2 | TRBJ2-1 | NA | TRBV18 | CASSRSGSDYNEQFF | TGTGCCAGCTCACGAAGCGGGAGCGACTACAATGAGCAGTTCTTC
NA | TRBJ2-1 | once | TRBV25-1 | CASSDTGQNNEQFF | TGTGCCAGCAGTGACACAGGACAGAACAATGAGCAGTTCTTC
NA | TRBJ1-5 | NA | TRBV19 | CASRVQGQGPQHF | TGTGCCAGTAGGGTACAGGGCCAGGGGCCCCAGCATTTT
NA | TRBJ2-7 | NA | TRBV7-2 | CASSLVAGDKYEQYF | TGTGCCAGCAGCTTAGTGGCGGGGGACAAATACGAGCAGTACTTC
NA | TRBJ2-1 | NA | TRBV6-2/TRBV6-3 | CASSPRGSSYNEQFF | TGTGCCAGCAGCCCCCGGGGAAGCTCCTACAATGAGCAGTTCTTC
TRBD1 | TRBJ2-5 | NA | TRBV19 | CASSSRQGWGEAQYF | TGTGCCAGTAGTTCCCGACAGGGGTGGGGAGAGGCCCAGTACTTC
NA | TRBJ2-7 | NA | TRBV14 | CASSQNYYEQYF | TGTGCCAGCAGCCAGAACTACTACGAGCAGTACTTC
NA | TRBJ2-7 | NA | TRBV5-6 | CASSAQLGATYEQYF | TGTGCCAGCAGCGCCCAGTTGGGGGCGACCTACGAGCAGTACTTC
NA | TRBJ2-4 | NA | TRBV15 | CATQGGGIDGKNIQYF | TGTGCCACCCAAGGCGGCGGGATCGATGGCAAAAACATTCAGTACTTC
NA | TRBJ2-5 | NA | TRBV28 | CASSPVLLGQETQYF | TGTGCCAGCAGTCCGGTCCTCTTGGGCCAAGAGACCCAGTACTTC
NA | TRBJ2-1 | NA | TRBV5-1 | CASSLDSPPNNEQFF | TGCGCCAGCAGCCTGGACAGTCCCCCCAACAATGAGCAGTTCTTC
NA | TRBJ1-3 | once | TRBV28 | CASSPWDVRSGNTIYF | TGTGCCAGCAGTCCCTGGGACGTGCGCTCTGGAAACACCATATATTTT
TRBD1 | TRBJ2-5 | once | TRBV5-6 | CASSLGTGYETQYF | TGTGCCAGCAGCTTAGGGACAGGGTACGAGACCCAGTACTTC
NA | TRBJ2-7 | NA | TRBV30 | CAWSVIGAYEQYF | TGTGCCTGGAGTGTTATTGGGGCTTACGAGCAGTACTTC
NA | TRBJ2-7 | NA | TRBV5-1 | CASSLIYEQYF | TGCGCCAGCAGCTTGATTTACGAGCAGTACTTC
NA | TRBJ2-5 | NA | TRBV28 | CASSPAGNEETQYF | TGTGCCAGCAGCCCCGCGGGGAATGAAGAGACCCAGTACTTC
NA | TRBJ1-1 | NA | TRBV6-5 | CASSYRRGLGTEAFF | TGTGCCAGCAGTTACAGGCGGGGGTTGGGCACTGAAGCTTTCTTT
TRBD1 | TRBJ2-2 | NA | TRBV2 | CASSELGTGAGELFF | TGTGCCAGCAGTGAATTGGGGACAGGGGCCGGGGAGCTGTTTTTT
NA | TRBJ1-5 | NA | TRBV6-5 | CASSLPAGSNQPQHF | TGTGCCAGCAGTCTTCCAGCCGGGAGCAATCAGCCCCAGCATTTT
NA | TRBJ1-2 | NA | TRBV5-5 | CASSFREDGYTF | TGTGCCAGCAGCTTCCGAGAAGATGGCTACACCTTC
TRBD2 | TRBJ2-7 | once | TRBV28 | CASSLFISGLAGIYEQYF | TGTGCCAGCAGTTTATTCATATCGGGACTAGCGGGAATATACGAGCAGTACTTC
NA | TRBJ2-5 | NA | TRBV13 | CASSLGDLETQYF | TGTGCCAGCAGCTTAGGTGACTTGGAGACCCAGTACTTC
NA | TRBJ1-1 | NA | TRBV5-5 | CASSHDEGVTEAFF | TGTGCCAGCAGCCACGACGAGGGAGTCACTGAAGCTTTCTTT
NA | TRBJ2-2 | NA | TRBV18 | CASSPSSILNTGELFF | TGTGCCAGCTCACCGAGTTCAATACTAAACACCGGGGAGCTGTTTTTT
TRBD2 | TRBJ2-7 | NA | TRBV11-2 | CASSGGTSTYEQYF | TGTGCCAGCAGCGGAGGGACTAGTACGTACGAGCAGTACTTC
NA | TRBJ2-7 | NA | TRBV5-1 | CASSSDRHEQYF | TGCGCCAGCAGCTCCGACAGGCACGAGCAGTACTTC
NA | TRBJ2-3 | NA | TRBV30 | CAWNGGGTDTQYF | TGTGCCTGGAACGGGGGAGGCACAGATACGCAGTATTTT
TRBD1 | TRBJ1-2 | NA | TRBV2 | CASSEETGALQGYGYTF | TGTGCCAGCAGTGAAGAGACAGGGGCCCTACAGGGCTATGGCTACACCTTC
TRBD1 | TRBJ2-7 | NA | TRBV5-4 | CASSLRDRAYEQYF | TGTGCCAGCAGCTTGAGGGACAGAGCCTACGAGCAGTACTTC
NA | TRBJ2-7 | NA | TRBV27 | CASSSPPGHEQYF | TGTGCCAGCAGTTCCCCGCCGGGCCACGAGCAGTACTTC
NA | TRBJ1-6 | NA | TRBV5-1 | CASSLAGNSPLHF | TGCGCCAGCAGCTTGGCCGGTAATTCACCCCTCCACTTT
NA | TRBJ1-2 | NA | TRBV19 | CASKDGREYGYTF | TGTGCCAGTAAGGATGGCAGGGAGTATGGCTACACCTTC
NA | TRBJ2-7 | few | TRBV5-8 | CASSVRGTQYF | TGTGCCAGCAGCGTCCGGGGCACGCAGTACTTC
NA | TRBJ2-7 | NA | TRBV28 | CASSDGEQYF | TGTGCCAGCAGTGACGGAGAGCAGTACTTC
NA | TRBJ2-2 | NA | TRBV2 | CASRALDTGELFF | TGTGCCAGCAGGGCTCTAGACACCGGGGAGCTGTTTTTT